A selection of T cell receptor beta chains follows, all from one sample in a study of T-cell reconstitution after alpha-beta-depleted transplantation in children. TCRdb ran MiXCR on the PCR reads and lists one entry per CDR3 protein. The data contain around 580,000 distinct CDR3 sequences, over 20% of them singletons. The material was PBMCs, obtained before TCRalphabeta/CD19-depleted stem cell transplant. The source is a boy under two years old with Wiskott-Aldrich syndrome, due to receive a stem cell transplant. CDR3s include the opening cysteine and the closing phenylalanine or tryptophan. Each record gives: D gene, V gene, clone size, CDR3 length, J gene, CDR3 protein, CDR3 DNA. The D gene is left open where the match is weak. Clone sizes are given selectively: once, few, many, or a class where the clone is expanded.

TRBD2	TRBV6-2/TRBV6-3	.	19	TRBJ2-3	CASSPKRLAGPRRADTQYF	TGTGCCAGCAGTCCTAAGCGGCTAGCGGGGCCCAGACGGGCAGATACGCAGTATTTT
TRBD2	TRBV5-1	.	15	TRBJ2-5	CASSLAPSGQETQYF	TGCGCCAGCAGCTTGGCCCCTAGCGGCCAAGAGACCCAGTACTTC
TRBD2	TRBV5-1	.	16	TRBJ2-2	CASSLERAGVTGELFF	TGCGCCAGCAGCTTGGAAAGGGCGGGAGTCACCGGGGAGCTGTTTTTT
.	TRBV12-3/TRBV12-4	.	12	TRBJ2-3	CASSRLEDTQYF	TGTGCCAGCAGCCGTCTAGAGGATACGCAGTATTTT
.	TRBV7-2	.	15	TRBJ2-1	CASSLAVANYIEQFF	TGTGCCAGCAGCTTAGCGGTGGCCAACTACATAGAGCAGTTCTTC
TRBD1	TRBV29-1	.	14	TRBJ1-2	CSVGRQGTNYGYTF	TGCAGCGTTGGCCGACAGGGGACTAACTATGGCTACACCTTC
TRBD2	TRBV28	.	16	TRBJ2-3	CASSTRLAGGEDTQYF	TGTGCCAGCAGTACCAGACTAGCGGGAGGAGAAGATACGCAGTATTTT
.	TRBV2	few	12	TRBJ1-5	CASSEAPQPQHF	TGTGCCAGCAGTGAAGCGCCCCAGCCCCAGCATTTT
.	TRBV5-5	.	16	TRBJ2-1	CASSLGPAISYNEQFF	TGTGCCAGCAGCTTGGGGCCGGCGATCTCCTACAATGAGCAGTTCTTC
TRBD2	TRBV28	.	15	TRBJ2-3	CASSPQLAGEDTQYF	TGTGCCAGCAGTCCGCAACTAGCGGGAGAGGATACGCAGTATTTT
TRBD1	TRBV12-3/TRBV12-4	.	14	TRBJ1-5	CASSLGTGVQPQHF	TGTGCCAGCAGTTTAGGGACAGGGGTTCAGCCCCAGCATTTT
TRBD2	TRBV20-1	.	13	TRBJ2-1	CSVRTSGNNEQFF	TGCAGTGTTCGGACTAGCGGAAACAATGAGCAGTTCTTC
.	TRBV29-1	.	12	TRBJ2-1	CSVEDPNNEQFF	TGCAGCGTTGAAGATCCTAACAATGAGCAGTTCTTC
TRBD2	TRBV5-1	few	15	TRBJ2-7	CASRGTSSGSYEQYF	TGCGCCAGCAGAGGGACTAGCAGTGGGTCCTACGAGCAGTACTTC
.	TRBV5-1	.	15	TRBJ2-1	CASSLGPTSSNEQFF	TGCGCCAGCAGCTTGGGGCCAACTAGTTCGAATGAGCAGTTCTTC
TRBD2	TRBV6-1	.	14	TRBJ2-7	CASRVGEGPHEQYF	TGTGCCAGCCGGGTCGGGGAGGGCCCCCACGAGCAGTACTTC
.	TRBV4-1	few	19	TRBJ2-5	CASSRRTGFRSSGQETQYF	TGCGCCAGCAGCCGACGGACAGGATTCCGGAGTAGCGGCCAAGAGACCCAGTACTTC
TRBD2	TRBV6-5	few	18	TRBJ2-2	CASSYSVAGFGDTGELFF	TGTGCCAGCAGTTACTCGGTAGCGGGCTTCGGAGACACCGGGGAGCTGTTTTTT
.	TRBV10-3	.	14	TRBJ2-7	CAISNGQIAYEQYF	TGTGCCATCAGTAATGGACAGATTGCCTACGAGCAGTACTTC
.	TRBV3-1	.	12	TRBJ1-5	CASSQTNQPQHF	TGTGCCAGCAGCCAGACCAATCAGCCCCAGCATTTT
TRBD2	TRBV15	.	16	TRBJ2-2	CATSRGLAGPTGELFF	TGTGCCACCAGCAGAGGACTAGCGGGACCAACCGGGGAGCTGTTTTTT
TRBD1	TRBV10-3	few	14	TRBJ2-7	CAISDPTGVGEQYF	TGTGCCATCAGTGACCCGACAGGGGTGGGGGAGCAGTACTTC
.	TRBV9	few	15	TRBJ2-7	CASSVQEGRSYEQYF	TGTGCCAGCAGCGTACAAGAGGGGAGGTCCTACGAGCAGTACTTC
.	TRBV9	few	16	TRBJ2-1	CASSVGGGDSYNEQFF	TGTGCCAGCAGCGTAGGTGGCGGAGACTCCTACAATGAGCAGTTCTTC
.	TRBV20-1	few	15	TRBJ1-4	CSARSGGLTNEKLFF	TGCAGTGCTAGATCGGGGGGTCTCACTAATGAAAAACTGTTTTTT
TRBD1	TRBV28	few	14	TRBJ2-7	CASGRRGLSHEQYF	TGTGCCAGCGGACGCAGGGGGCTCAGTCACGAGCAGTACTTC
TRBD1	TRBV28	few	16	TRBJ2-3	CASSLSAGQGIDTQYF	TGTGCCAGCAGTTTATCAGCGGGACAGGGAATAGATACGCAGTATTTT
TRBD2	TRBV25-1	.	14	TRBJ2-1	CASKGTSGGNEQFF	TGTGCCAGCAAGGGGACTAGCGGGGGTAATGAGCAGTTCTTC
.	TRBV6-1	.	13	TRBJ2-1	CARPRLHHNEQFF	TGTGCCAGGCCCAGACTACACCACAATGAGCAGTTCTTC
.	TRBV18	.	14	TRBJ2-5	CASSPRKGAETQYF	TGTGCCAGCTCACCACGGAAAGGGGCAGAGACCCAGTACTTC
TRBD2	TRBV5-1	.	16	TRBJ2-1	CASSLDVAGYYNEQFF	TGCGCCAGCAGCTTGGACGTAGCGGGATATTACAATGAGCAGTTCTTC
.	TRBV3-1	many	13	TRBJ1-1	CASRPGQNTEAFF	TGTGCCAGCAGACCCGGACAGAACACTGAAGCTTTCTTT
TRBD1	TRBV28	.	19	TRBJ1-5	CASRAGGKGTDYSNQPQHF	TGTGCCAGCAGGGCAGGGGGGAAGGGAACTGATTATAGCAATCAGCCCCAGCATTTT
.	TRBV15	.	13	TRBJ2-1	CATSRDLDEEQFF	TGTGCCACCAGCAGAGATTTGGACGAGGAGCAGTTCTTC
TRBD1	TRBV20-1	few	14	TRBJ2-5	CSASDRVRGETQYF	TGCAGTGCTTCCGACAGGGTCCGGGGTGAGACCCAGTACTTC
TRBD1	TRBV20-1	.	13	TRBJ1-2	CSARAAGGDRYTF	TGCAGTGCTAGAGCGGCAGGGGGGGATCGCTACACCTTC
.	TRBV12-3/TRBV12-4	few	13	TRBJ1-6	CASSFGGNSPLHF	TGTGCCAGCAGTTTCGGAGGGAATTCACCCCTCCACTTT
TRBD2	TRBV27	few	17	TRBJ2-2	CASKLGSKGLNTGELFF	TGTGCCAGCAAATTGGGTAGTAAGGGACTAAACACCGGGGAGCTGTTTTTT
TRBD2	TRBV7-9	.	15	TRBJ2-1	CASSSPSSGYNEQFF	TGTGCCAGCAGCTCACCATCTAGCGGCTACAATGAGCAGTTCTTC
.	TRBV29-1	.	11	TRBJ2-3	CSVDSLDTQYF	TGCAGCGTTGACTCCTTGGATACGCAGTATTTT
TRBD1	TRBV12-3/TRBV12-4	.	17	TRBJ2-2	CASRDRDRGENTGELFF	TGTGCCAGCAGAGACCGGGACAGGGGGGAGAACACCGGGGAGCTGTTTTTT
TRBD1	TRBV28	.	18	TRBJ2-7	CASSFYVIAGQVLYEQYF	TGTGCCAGCAGTTTTTATGTTATTGCGGGACAGGTCCTCTACGAGCAGTACTTC
TRBD1	TRBV12-3/TRBV12-4	.	13	TRBJ2-5	CASSSGQGQTQYF	TGTGCCAGCAGTTCGGGACAGGGCCAGACCCAGTACTTC
TRBD2	TRBV7-6	.	20	TRBJ2-1	CASSLKSGAQGIAGYNEQFF	TGTGCCAGCAGCTTAAAATCAGGGGCGCAGGGGATAGCGGGGTACAATGAGCAGTTCTTC
.	TRBV29-1	.	13	TRBJ1-1	CSVGTFRDTEAFF	TGCAGCGTTGGGACGTTTAGAGACACTGAAGCTTTCTTT
TRBD2	TRBV24-1	.	16	TRBJ2-1	CATSGTGKTSVNEQFF	TGTGCCACCAGTGGCACCGGAAAGACTAGCGTCAATGAGCAGTTCTTC
TRBD2	TRBV4-2	.	16	TRBJ2-1	CASSQDVAGGRNEQFF	TGTGCCAGCAGCCAAGACGTAGCGGGAGGGAGAAATGAGCAGTTCTTC
TRBD1	TRBV12-3/TRBV12-4	.	14	TRBJ1-2	CASTGTGEVYGYTF	TGTGCCAGCACCGGAACAGGGGAGGTCTATGGCTACACCTTC
.	TRBV5-1	few	17	TRBJ2-1	CASSLASYRLANNEQFF	TGCGCCAGCAGCCTAGCTAGCTACCGACTGGCTAACAATGAGCAGTTCTTC
TRBD1	TRBV5-1	few	16	TRBJ2-1	CASSLTAGTGGDEQFF	TGCGCCAGCAGCTTGACCGCCGGGACAGGGGGTGATGAGCAGTTCTTC
.	TRBV15	.	15	TRBJ2-5	CATSRGSGRGETQYF	TGTGCCACCAGCAGGGGATCGGGAAGGGGAGAGACCCAGTACTTC
.	TRBV6-5	.	15	TRBJ2-7	CASSYSFVRDYEQYF	TGTGCCAGCAGTTACTCGTTTGTACGGGACTACGAGCAGTACTTC
.	TRBV20-1	few	13	TRBJ2-1	CSGGRPGSHEQFF	TGCAGTGGGGGCCGCCCGGGGAGCCATGAGCAGTTCTTC
.	TRBV7-9	.	13	TRBJ2-1	CASSHGTDNEQFF	TGTGCCAGCAGCCACGGGACTGACAATGAGCAGTTCTTC